A selection of T cell receptor beta chains follows, all from one sample in a study of OX40 agonist ivuxolimab in advanced cancers. Only in-frame clones appear in the TCRdb table, and some are missing; sequencing was by immunoSEQ multiplex PCR. The sample has some 25,000 clones, 75% to 85% seen once. The starting material was CD4+ or CD8+ T cells sorted from blood, obtained in a trial of the OX40 agonist ivuxolimab. These receptors were taken from an adult with an advanced solid tumor such as melanoma, head and neck, liver or kidney cancer. Each CDR3 is given with its conserved first and last residue. A D gene is named only where the DNA matches it firmly. Not every row has a clone size; where given, it reads once, few, many or a size class.

TGTGCCAGCAGCCGGGACAGTAGCAATCAGCCCCAGCATTTT | CASSRDSSNQPQHF | . | TRBJ1-5 | TRBD1 | TRBV7-9
TGTGCCAGCAGCTTGGTGGTCAGGGGGCTAGAAAGCACTGAAGCTTTCTTT | CASSLVVRGLESTEAFF | once | TRBJ1-1 | TRBD1 | TRBV5-8
TGTGCCATTAGAGACGGATACGAGCAGTACTTC | CAIRDGYEQYF | few | TRBJ2-7 | . | TRBV10-3
TGTGCCAGCAGCGTAGATCCTAGCGGGAGCCCTAGGTACAATGAGCAGTTCTTC | CASSVDPSGSPRYNEQFF | . | TRBJ2-1 | TRBD2 | TRBV9
TGTGCCAGCAGTCCGGGGGGCGCCGGGGAGCTGTTTTTT | CASSPGGAGELFF | . | TRBJ2-2 | . | TRBV10-3
TGTGCCAGCAGTTACACCCAGGGGGCTTTTGGCTACACCTTC | CASSYTQGAFGYTF | . | TRBJ1-2 | TRBD1 | TRBV6-6
TGTGCCAGCAGTCCATCTGTCCAGGGCAATGAGCAGTTCTTC | CASSPSVQGNEQFF | . | TRBJ2-1 | . | TRBV7-7
TGCGCCAGCAGCCAAGACGCTCGGGGGGCTAATTCACCCCTCCACTTT | CASSQDARGANSPLHF | . | TRBJ1-6 | . | TRBV4-3
TGTGCCAGCAGCGACCCGACGCAGGGTGGTGGCTACACCTTC | CASSDPTQGGGYTF | . | TRBJ1-2 | . | TRBV6-5
TGTGCCAGCAGTGAAGCGCTTCGAGGCCTGATACCCTACGAGCAGTACTTC | CASSEALRGLIPYEQYF | . | TRBJ2-7 | . | TRBV2
TGTGCCAGCAGTTTATGGGGCACGGGGAATCAGCCCCAGCATTTT | CASSLWGTGNQPQHF | once | TRBJ1-5 | . | TRBV28
TGTGCCAGCAGCCTAGAGACAGGGAGCTCCTACGAGCAGTACTTC | CASSLETGSSYEQYF | . | TRBJ2-7 | TRBD1 | TRBV5-5
TGTGCCAGCAGTTACTCCGGTTCGAACGAGCAGTACTTC | CASSYSGSNEQYF | once | TRBJ2-7 | . | TRBV6-6
TGTGCCAGTAGTAAGGGGGCTGGGCAGCCCCAGCATTTT | CASSKGAGQPQHF | few | TRBJ1-5 | TRBD1 | TRBV19
TGTGCCAGCAATACAGGGCCGGGCTACGAGCAGTACTTC | CASNTGPGYEQYF | . | TRBJ2-7 | . | TRBV27
TGTGCCAGCAGTCCTCCAGGGGGCTGGACTGAAGCTTTCTTT | CASSPPGGWTEAFF | once | TRBJ1-1 | TRBD1 | TRBV28
TGTGCCAGCAGCCCCGGACTAGCGGATACGCAGTATTTT | CASSPGLADTQYF | . | TRBJ2-3 | TRBD2 | TRBV7-6
TGTGCCAGCAGTATAACTAGCGTAGGATTCCCATACGAGCAGTACTTC | CASSITSVGFPYEQYF | few | TRBJ2-7 | TRBD2 | TRBV2
TGTGCCAGCAAGACCTCAGGGACCTACGGCGGGGAGCTGTTTTTT | CASKTSGTYGGELFF | . | TRBJ2-2 | . | TRBV25-1
TGTGCCAGCAGCTTGTTGGGTGGCTACGAGCAGTACTTC | CASSLLGGYEQYF | . | TRBJ2-7 | . | TRBV7-9
TGTGCCACCAGCTCGCGGCAGCACAATGAGCAGTTCTTC | CATSSRQHNEQFF | . | TRBJ2-1 | . | TRBV15
TGCAGCGTTGCCCCCACAGGACTTACCAATGAGCAGTTCTTC | CSVAPTGLTNEQFF | once | TRBJ2-1 | . | TRBV29-1
TGTGCCAGCAGCTTGACTAGCGGGGGAGCCTTGAGGGACGAGCAGTACTTC | CASSLTSGGALRDEQYF | . | TRBJ2-7 | TRBD2 | TRBV7-8
TGTGCCAGCAGTTACGGGACGGCGAACACTGAAGCTTTCTTT | CASSYGTANTEAFF | . | TRBJ1-1 | . | TRBV28
TGTGCCAGCAGTTGGGATGGCACTTACACTGAAGCTTTCTTT | CASSWDGTYTEAFF | . | TRBJ1-1 | . | TRBV27